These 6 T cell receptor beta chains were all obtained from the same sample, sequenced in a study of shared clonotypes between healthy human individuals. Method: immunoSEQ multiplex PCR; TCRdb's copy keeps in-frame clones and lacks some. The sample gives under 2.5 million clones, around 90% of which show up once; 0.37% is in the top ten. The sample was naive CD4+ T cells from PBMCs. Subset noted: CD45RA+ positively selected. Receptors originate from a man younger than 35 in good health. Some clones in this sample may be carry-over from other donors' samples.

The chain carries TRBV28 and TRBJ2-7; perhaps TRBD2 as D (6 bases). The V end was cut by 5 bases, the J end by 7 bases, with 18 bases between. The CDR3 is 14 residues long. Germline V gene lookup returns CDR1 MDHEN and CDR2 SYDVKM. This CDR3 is CASSPLGLAGEQYF. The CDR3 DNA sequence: TGTGCCAGCAGTCCCCTGGGACTGGCGGGAGAGCAGTACTTC.

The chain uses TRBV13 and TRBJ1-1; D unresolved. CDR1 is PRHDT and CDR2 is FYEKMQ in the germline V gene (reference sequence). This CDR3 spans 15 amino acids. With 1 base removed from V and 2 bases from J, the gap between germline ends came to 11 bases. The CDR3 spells CASSLEEEGNTEAFF. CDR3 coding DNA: TGTGCCAGCAGCTTAGAGGAGGAGGGTAACACTGAAGCTTTCTTT.

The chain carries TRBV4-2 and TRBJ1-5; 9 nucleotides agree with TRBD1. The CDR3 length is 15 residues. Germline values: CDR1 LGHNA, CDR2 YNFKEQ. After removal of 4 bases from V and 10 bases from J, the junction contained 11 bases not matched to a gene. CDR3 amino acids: CASSPWAGQGLPQHF. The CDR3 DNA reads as TGTGCCAGCAGCCCTTGGGCGGGACAGGGACTTCCCCAGCATTTT.

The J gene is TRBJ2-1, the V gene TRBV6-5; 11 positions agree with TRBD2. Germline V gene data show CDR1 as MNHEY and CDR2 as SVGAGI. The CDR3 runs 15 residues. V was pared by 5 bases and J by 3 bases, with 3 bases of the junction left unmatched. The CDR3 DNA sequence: TGTGCCAGCAGTAAGGGACTAGCGGACTACAATGAGCAGTTCTTC. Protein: CASSKGLADYNEQFF.

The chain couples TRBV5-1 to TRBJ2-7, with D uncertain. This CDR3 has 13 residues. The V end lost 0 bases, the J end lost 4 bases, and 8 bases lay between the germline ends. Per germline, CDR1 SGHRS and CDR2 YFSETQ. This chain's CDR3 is CASSLVDPYEQYF. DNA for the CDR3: TGCGCCAGCAGCTTGGTCGACCCATACGAGCAGTACTTC.

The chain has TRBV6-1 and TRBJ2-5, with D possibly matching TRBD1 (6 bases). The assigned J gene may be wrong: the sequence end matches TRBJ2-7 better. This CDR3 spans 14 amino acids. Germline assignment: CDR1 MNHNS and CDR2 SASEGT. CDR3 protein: CASRRARGAYEQYF. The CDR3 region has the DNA TGTGCCAGCAGACGGGCCAGGGGAGCCTACGAGCAGTACTTC.